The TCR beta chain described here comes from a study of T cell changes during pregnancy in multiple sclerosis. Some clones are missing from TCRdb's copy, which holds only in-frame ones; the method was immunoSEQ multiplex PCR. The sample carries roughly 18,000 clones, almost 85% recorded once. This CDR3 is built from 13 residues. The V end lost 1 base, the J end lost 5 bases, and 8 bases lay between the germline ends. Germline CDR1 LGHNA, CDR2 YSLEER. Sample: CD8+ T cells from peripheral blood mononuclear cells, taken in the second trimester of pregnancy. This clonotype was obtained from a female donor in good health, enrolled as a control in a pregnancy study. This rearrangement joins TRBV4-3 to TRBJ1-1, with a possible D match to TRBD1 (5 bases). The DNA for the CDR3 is TGCGCCAGCAGCCAAGTTGGGGGGACTGAAGCTTTCTTT. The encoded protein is CASSQVGGTEAFF.